Listed below are T cell receptor beta chains from one sample, sequenced in a study of shared clonotypes between healthy human individuals. TCRdb keeps only in-frame clones here, not all; method: immunoSEQ multiplex PCR. This sample has around 88,000 clones, with roughly 69% found just once. Sequenced input: memory CD8+ T cells sorted from blood. Source of these receptors: a man aged 25 to 40 in good health. The CDR3 runs from the conserved cysteine through the conserved F or W. Each record gives: V gene, J gene, clone size, D gene, CDR3 DNA, CDR3 protein. D genes are given only for firm matches. Clone size is not always given. Where it is, it says once, few, many or a class for expanded clones.

TRBV28	TRBJ1-5	NA	TRBD1	TGTGCCAGCAGCGACAGGGACAGGGTGGTTCAGCCCCAGCATTTT	CASSDRDRVVQPQHF
TRBV27	TRBJ1-2	few	NA	TGTGCCGCCGGTTTAGGCTATGGCTACACCTTC	CAAGLGYGYTF
TRBV4-3	TRBJ1-2	NA	NA	TGCGCCAGCAGCCAGGATCACAGAGTGCCCAACTATGGCTACACCTTC	CASSQDHRVPNYGYTF
TRBV7-9	TRBJ2-5	NA	NA	TGTGCCAGCAAAGTGGGATCGGGGGCGCGGGGAGAGACCCAGTACTTC	CASKVGSGARGETQYF
TRBV7-6	TRBJ2-7	NA	NA	TGTGCCAGCAGCTCCCAACGGGGTTACGAGCAGTACTTC	CASSSQRGYEQYF
TRBV19	TRBJ1-1	NA	NA	TGTGCCAGTAGCCCCGGACGTTTGAACACTGAAGCTTTCTTT	CASSPGRLNTEAFF
TRBV4-2	TRBJ2-7	NA	NA	TGTGCCAGCAGCCAAGAAGGCGGCACCACCTACGAGCAGTACTTC	CASSQEGGTTYEQYF
TRBV9	TRBJ2-3	NA	TRBD2	TGTGCCAGCAGCGCGTTCACTAGCGGGAGAGGTACGCAGTATTTT	CASSAFTSGRGTQYF
TRBV23-1	TRBJ2-7	NA	TRBD1	TGCGCCAGCAAGAATAAGCGAGACAGGGGTTACGAGCAGTACTTC	CASKNKRDRGYEQYF
TRBV10-2	TRBJ1-1	NA	NA	TGCGCCGCGACCGGCAGGGGAGGTAGGAGCACTGAAGCTTTCTTT	CAATGRGGRSTEAFF
TRBV6-1	TRBJ2-1	NA	TRBD2	TGTGCCAGCAGTGGACCGGGACTAGCGGGAGGATCCTACAATGAGCAGTTCTTC	CASSGPGLAGGSYNEQFF
TRBV5-4	TRBJ1-2	NA	NA	TGTGCCAGCAGCTTGTGGACGGACTATGGCTACACCTTC	CASSLWTDYGYTF
TRBV6-5	TRBJ2-1	NA	NA	TGTGCCAGCCAAAGAGGGACTTCTAACTACAATGAGCAGTTCTTC	CASQRGTSNYNEQFF
TRBV5-1	TRBJ2-3	few	NA	TGCGCCAGCAGCTTGGCCACGGGGCGGACAGATACGCAGTATTTT	CASSLATGRTDTQYF
TRBV30	TRBJ1-2	medium-sized	NA	TGTGCCTGGGCAGAGAACTATGGCTACACCTTC	CAWAENYGYTF
TRBV7-2	TRBJ2-7	NA	TRBD2	TGTGCCAGCAGCTTCCTAGCGGGAAGTCCTTACGAGCAGTACTTC	CASSFLAGSPYEQYF
TRBV7-9	TRBJ2-3	NA	NA	TGTGCCAGCAGCTTAGCGATCTCGGGCACAGATACGCAGTATTTT	CASSLAISGTDTQYF
TRBV5-4	TRBJ2-3	NA	NA	TGTGCCAGCAGCTTGGACCGCTCCTGGACAGATACGCAGTATTTT	CASSLDRSWTDTQYF
TRBV5-5	TRBJ2-2	many	NA	TGTGCCAGCAGCTTATTCGGTAGCGTTGGCGGGGAGCTGTTTTTT	CASSLFGSVGGELFF
TRBV27	TRBJ2-3	NA	NA	TGTGCCAGCAGTTGGGGCGCAGAAGATACGCAGTATTTT	CASSWGAEDTQYF
TRBV9	TRBJ2-5	NA	NA	TGTGCCAGCAGCGCCGAGACCGGGGGTTATGGCGAGACCCAGTACTTC	CASSAETGGYGETQYF
TRBV28	TRBJ2-3	NA	NA	TGTGCCAGCAGTTCACTTGGGGGGACAGATACGCAGTATTTT	CASSSLGGTDTQYF
TRBV19	TRBJ2-3	once	TRBD2	TGTGCCAGTAGTAACTTAGACCTGACTAGCGGAACAAGCACAGATACGCAGTATTTT	CASSNLDLTSGTSTDTQYF
TRBV6-5	TRBJ2-7	NA	NA	TGTGCCAGCAGTTACAAGGGCGCCTACGAGCAGTACTTC	CASSYKGAYEQYF
TRBV28	TRBJ1-1	NA	NA	TGTGCCAGCAGTGATGTAGGGAACACTGAAGCTTTCTTT	CASSDVGNTEAFF
TRBV5-5	TRBJ1-2	NA	NA	TGTGCCAGCAGCACCGGACCGAACTATGGCTACACCTTC	CASSTGPNYGYTF
TRBV28	TRBJ1-2	NA	TRBD1	TGTGCCAGCAGCCCAGGGGGCAACGGCTATGGCTACACCTTC	CASSPGGNGYGYTF
TRBV5-1	TRBJ1-2	NA	TRBD1	TGCGCCAGCAGCTTGGTTGGGACAGATGGTGGCTACACCTTC	CASSLVGTDGGYTF
TRBV5-1	TRBJ2-5	NA	TRBD2	TGCGCCAGCAGCTTGGCCCCGGGGGGCCAAGAGACCCAGTACTTC	CASSLAPGGQETQYF
TRBV21-1	TRBJ1-5	NA	NA	TGTGCCAGCAGCAAAGATATAAGGGTGGGCAATCAGCCCCAGCATTTT	CASSKDIRVGNQPQHF
TRBV28	TRBJ1-5	NA	NA	TGTGCCAGCAGTGTGACAGCCCTAGGGCAGCCCCAGCATTTT	CASSVTALGQPQHF
TRBV7-9	TRBJ1-2	NA	TRBD1	TGTGCCAGCACCAGGGACAGCTTTAACTATGGCTACACCTTC	CASTRDSFNYGYTF
TRBV7-2	TRBJ2-7	NA	NA	TGTGCCAGCAGCCCCGGCCTAGGGGACTACGAGCAGTACTTC	CASSPGLGDYEQYF
TRBV25-1	TRBJ2-5	NA	NA	TGTGCCAGCAGTGAATTCCCCCTAGAGACCCAGTACTTC	CASSEFPLETQYF
TRBV6-1	TRBJ1-2	NA	TRBD1	TGTGCCAGCGGGGGACAGCCTAACTATGGCTACACCTTC	CASGGQPNYGYTF
TRBV7-2	TRBJ1-2	NA	NA	TGTGCCAGCAGCTTGCATGGGGGCGGCTACACCTTC	CASSLHGGGYTF
TRBV11-1	TRBJ2-1	NA	NA	TGTGCCAGCAGCTTAGGACTCAATGAGCAGTTCTTC	CASSLGLNEQFF
TRBV7-2	TRBJ1-1	NA	NA	TGTGCCAGCAGCTTAGATAGAACCGCTGAAGCTTTCTTT	CASSLDRTAEAFF
TRBV5-1	TRBJ2-3	NA	TRBD2	TGCGCCAGCAGTCCCGCTGGGGGGAGTTGGACTAGCTCCCCCAACACAGATACGCAGTATTTT	CASSPAGGSWTSSPNTDTQYF
TRBV6-5	TRBJ2-1	many	NA	TGTGCCAGCAGCCCCGTTCTGAGCTCCTACAATGAGCAGTTCTTC	CASSPVLSSYNEQFF
TRBV18	TRBJ2-2	NA	NA	TGTGCCAGCTCACCAGAGGATGATGCCACCGGGGAGCTGTTTTTT	CASSPEDDATGELFF
TRBV19	TRBJ2-1	NA	NA	TGTGCCACTCAGGTCGACGACAATGAGCAGTTCTTC	CATQVDDNEQFF
TRBV7-8	TRBJ1-2	NA	NA	TGTGCCAGCAGCGATAACATGAACTATGGCTACACCTTC	CASSDNMNYGYTF
TRBV15	TRBJ2-7	NA	NA	TGTGCCACCAGCAGAGATCTTGGCGACATAGGAGCCGAGCAGTACTTC	CATSRDLGDIGAEQYF
TRBV5-6	TRBJ2-1	few	NA	TGTGCCAGCAGGGCGGCAGGGGCTGGCTACAATGAGCAGTTCTTC	CASRAAGAGYNEQFF
TRBV19	TRBJ2-7	few	TRBD2	TGTGCCAGTAGTATCCCCGCGGGAGGGCGAGAGCAGTACTTC	CASSIPAGGREQYF